This T cell receptor beta chain is from a study of identical twins. Study-wide points: Invariant T cells like MAIT and iNKT could partly confound the zero-insertion analyses.

Unique molecular identifiers were in the cDNA, with template-switch universal primer binding. TCRdb recomputed calls from the 5' RACE reads with MiXCR, one row per CDR3 protein. The repertoire holds 690,000 or so distinct CDR3 sequences, with 8% to 9% as singletons. Every one of the donors was a healthy Caucasian. This clonotype was picked up a small number of times. The antigen remains undetermined. The same sample was also studied in work on yellow fever vaccine responses in identical twins.

The sequenced sample was PBMCs. The receptor was isolated from a woman aged 18-29 years in good health.

The CDR3 nucleotides read TGTGCCAGCAGTTTGGACTCGCTAACCTTGGACACGCAGTATTTT. Protein: CASSLDSLTLDTQYF. This chain links TRBV12-3 or TRBV12-4 with TRBJ2-3; a possible D gene is TRBD2 (5 bases). V was cut by 3 bases and J by 9 bases, with 19 bases left in between. The CDR3 contains 15 residues.